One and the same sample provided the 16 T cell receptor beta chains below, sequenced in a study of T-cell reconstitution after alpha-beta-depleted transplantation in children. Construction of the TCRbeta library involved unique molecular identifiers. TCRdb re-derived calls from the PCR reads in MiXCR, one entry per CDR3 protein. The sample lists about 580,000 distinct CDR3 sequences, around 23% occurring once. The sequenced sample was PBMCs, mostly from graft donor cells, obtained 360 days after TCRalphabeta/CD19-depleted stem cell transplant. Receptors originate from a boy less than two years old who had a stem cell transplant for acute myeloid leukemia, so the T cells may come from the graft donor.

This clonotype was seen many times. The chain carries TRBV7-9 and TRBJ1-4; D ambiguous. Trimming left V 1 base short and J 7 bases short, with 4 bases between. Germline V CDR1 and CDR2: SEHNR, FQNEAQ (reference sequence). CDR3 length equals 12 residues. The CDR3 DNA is TGTGCCAGCAGCTTAGTTGGTGAAAAACTGTTTTTT. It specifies CASSLVGEKLFF.

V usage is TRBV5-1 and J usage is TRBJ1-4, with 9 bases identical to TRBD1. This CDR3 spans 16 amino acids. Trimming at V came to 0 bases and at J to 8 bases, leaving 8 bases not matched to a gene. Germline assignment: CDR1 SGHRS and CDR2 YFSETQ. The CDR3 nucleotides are TGCGCCAGCAGCTTGGGAGGACAGGGGAGTGGGGAAAAACTGTTTTTT. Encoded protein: CASSLGGQGSGEKLFF.

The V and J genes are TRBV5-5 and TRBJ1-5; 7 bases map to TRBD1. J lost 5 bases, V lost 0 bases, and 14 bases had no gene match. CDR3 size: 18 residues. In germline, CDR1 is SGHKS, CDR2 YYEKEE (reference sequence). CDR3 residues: CASSLEGRMRGPDQPQHF. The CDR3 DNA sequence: TGTGCCAGCAGCTTGGAAGGCAGGATGAGGGGGCCCGATCAGCCCCAGCATTTT.

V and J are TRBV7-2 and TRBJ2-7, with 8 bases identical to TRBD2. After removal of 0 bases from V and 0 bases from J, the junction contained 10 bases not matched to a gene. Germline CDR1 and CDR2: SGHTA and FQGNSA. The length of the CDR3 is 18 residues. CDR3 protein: CASSLAESGTSISYEQYF. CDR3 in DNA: TGTGCCAGCAGCTTAGCGGAGAGTGGGACTAGTATCTCCTACGAGCAGTACTTC.

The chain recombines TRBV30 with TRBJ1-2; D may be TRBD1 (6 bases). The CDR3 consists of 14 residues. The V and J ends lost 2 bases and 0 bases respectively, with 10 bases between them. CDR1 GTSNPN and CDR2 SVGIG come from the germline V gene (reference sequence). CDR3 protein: CAWSPGASNYGYTF. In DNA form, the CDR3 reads TGTGCCTGGAGTCCGGGGGCATCTAACTATGGCTACACCTTC.

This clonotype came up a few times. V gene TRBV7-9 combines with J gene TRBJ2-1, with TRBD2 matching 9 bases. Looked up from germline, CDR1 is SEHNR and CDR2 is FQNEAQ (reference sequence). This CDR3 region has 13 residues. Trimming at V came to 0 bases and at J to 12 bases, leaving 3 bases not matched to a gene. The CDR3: CASSLAAGGLQFF. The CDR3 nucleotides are TGTGCCAGCAGCTTAGCAGCGGGGGGCCTGCAGTTCTTC.

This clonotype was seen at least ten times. CDR3 amino acids: CASSQHNEQFF. The CDR3 region has the DNA TGTGCCAGCAGTCAGCACAATGAGCAGTTCTTC. The genes are TRBV7-9 and TRBJ2-1; D is unclear. Trimming stripped 6 bases from V and 5 bases from J, with 5 bases between. The germline CDR1 and CDR2 sequences are SEHNR and FQNEAQ (reference sequence). The CDR3 runs 11 residues.

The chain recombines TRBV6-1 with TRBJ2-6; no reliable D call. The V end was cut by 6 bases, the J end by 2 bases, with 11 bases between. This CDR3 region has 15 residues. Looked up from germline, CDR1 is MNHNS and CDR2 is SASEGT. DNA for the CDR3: TGTGCCAGCAGCCCTGGACGACCTGGGGCCAACGTCCTGACTTTC. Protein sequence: CASSPGRPGANVLTF.

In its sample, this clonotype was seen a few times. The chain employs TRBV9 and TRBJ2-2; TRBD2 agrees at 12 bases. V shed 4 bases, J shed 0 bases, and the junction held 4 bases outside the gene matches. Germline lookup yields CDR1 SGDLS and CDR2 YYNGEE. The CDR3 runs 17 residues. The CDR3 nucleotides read TGTGCCAGCAGCAAAGCTAGCGGGGGGGCGAACACCGGGGAGCTGTTTTTT. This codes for CASSKASGGANTGELFF.

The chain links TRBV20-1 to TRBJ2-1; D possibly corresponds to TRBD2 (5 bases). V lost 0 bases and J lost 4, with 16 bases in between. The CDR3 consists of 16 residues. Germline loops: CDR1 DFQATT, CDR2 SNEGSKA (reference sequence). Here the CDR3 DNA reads TGCAGTGCTAGAGATTCCCTCGGCGGAGGTTACAATGAGCAGTTCTTC. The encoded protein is CSARDSLGGGYNEQFF.

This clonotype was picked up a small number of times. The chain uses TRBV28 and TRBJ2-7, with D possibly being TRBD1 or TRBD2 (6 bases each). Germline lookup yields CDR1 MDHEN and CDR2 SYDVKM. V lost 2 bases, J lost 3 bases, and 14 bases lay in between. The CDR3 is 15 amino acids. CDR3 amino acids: CASSLGGRLSYEQYV. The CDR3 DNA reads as TGTGCCAGCAGTTTAGGGGGGCGGTTGAGCTACGAGCAGTACGTC.

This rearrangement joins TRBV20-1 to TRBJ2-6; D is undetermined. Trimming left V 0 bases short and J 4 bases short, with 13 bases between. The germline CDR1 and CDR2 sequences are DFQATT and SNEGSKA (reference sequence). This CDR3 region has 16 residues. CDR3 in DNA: TGCAGTGCTAGAGATAGGATGGTGGCCGGGGCCAACGTCCTGACTTTC. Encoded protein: CSARDRMVAGANVLTF.

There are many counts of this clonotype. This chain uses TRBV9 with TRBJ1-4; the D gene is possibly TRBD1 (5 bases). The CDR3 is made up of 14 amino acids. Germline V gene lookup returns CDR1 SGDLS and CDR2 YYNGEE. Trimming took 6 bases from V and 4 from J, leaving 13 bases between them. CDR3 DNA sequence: TGTGCCAGCAACCGGGACGGCCTTAATGAAAAACTGTTTTTT. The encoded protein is CASNRDGLNEKLFF.

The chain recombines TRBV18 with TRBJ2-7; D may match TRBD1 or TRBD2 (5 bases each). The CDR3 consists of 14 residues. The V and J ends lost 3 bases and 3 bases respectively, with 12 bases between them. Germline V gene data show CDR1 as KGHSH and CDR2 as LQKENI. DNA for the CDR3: TGTGCCAGCTCACCCGGGACCCCTCGCTACGAGCAGTACGTC. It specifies CASSPGTPRYEQYV.

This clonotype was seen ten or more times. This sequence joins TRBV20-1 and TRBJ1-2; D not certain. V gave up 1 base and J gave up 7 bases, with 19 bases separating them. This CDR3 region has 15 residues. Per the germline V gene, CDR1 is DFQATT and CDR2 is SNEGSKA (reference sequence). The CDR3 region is CSARARPARSLGYTF. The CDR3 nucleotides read TGCAGTGCTAGAGCTAGACCCGCTCGAAGTCTTGGCTACACCTTC.

CDR3: CATSDWDRVGELFF. CDR3 DNA: TGTGCCACCAGTGACTGGGACAGGGTCGGGGAGCTGTTTTTT. The rearrangement links TRBV24-1 to TRBJ2-2, with 9 nucleotides matching TRBD1. Germline V gene data show CDR1 as KGHDR and CDR2 as SFDVKD. The J segment lost 7 bases and the V segment lost 4 bases, leaving 3 bases of the junction unmatched. The CDR3 contains 14 residues.